The 11 T cell receptor beta chains reported below all come from one sample, sequenced in a study of T cells after posttransplantation cyclophosphamide. Sequenced by immunoSEQ multiplex PCR; TCRdb stores in-frame clones only, minus some. Altogether approximately 30,000 clones are present, 86% being singletons, with the ten largest covering 3% to 4%. Sample: PBMCs. Receptors were obtained from a man aged 50 to 59.

The chain links TRBV10-3 to TRBJ1-1; perhaps TRBD1 as D (5 bases). CDR1 is ENHRY, CDR2 SYGVKD, per germline. The CDR3 loop spans 12 amino acids. This chain's CDR3 is CAQGEGRGEAFF. CDR3 coding DNA: TGTGCTCAAGGGGAGGGACGAGGTGAAGCTTTCTTT.

The chain combines TRBV11-2 with TRBJ2-3; D remains ambiguous. CDR3 length equals 14 residues. Germline V lookup: CDR1 SGHAT, CDR2 FQNNGV. Trimming took off 1 base at V and 0 bases at J, with 5 bases between the two ends. The CDR3 reads CASSLVRSTDTQYF. The CDR3 coding sequence is TGTGCCAGCAGCTTAGTGCGGAGCACAGATACGCAGTATTTT.

This rearrangement joins TRBV4-1 to TRBJ2-1, with TRBD2 identical over 7 bases. The J segment lost 0 bases and the V segment lost 4 bases, leaving 9 bases of the junction unmatched. The CDR3 runs 17 residues. Germline CDR1 MGHRA, CDR2 YSYEKL. The CDR3 loop reads CASSRRGEVSSYNEQFF. The CDR3 nucleotides are TGCGCCAGCAGCCGACGGGGGGAGGTCTCCTCCTACAATGAGCAGTTCTTC.

The chain couples TRBV9 to TRBJ2-7; D is perhaps TRBD2 (6 bases). This CDR3 has 14 amino acids. The V and J ends lost 3 bases and 0 bases respectively, with 10 bases between them. Germline loops: CDR1 SGDLS, CDR2 YYNGEE. For the CDR3, the DNA is TGTGCCAGCAGCGCTAGCGAGGGCTCCTACGAGCAGTACTTC. Protein sequence: CASSASEGSYEQYF.

This chain uses TRBV5-5 with TRBJ2-2; TRBD1 matches 7 bases. After removal of 4 bases from V and 6 bases from J, the junction contained 6 bases not matched to a gene. The V gene's germline CDR1 is SGHKS and CDR2 YYEKEE (reference sequence). The CDR3 runs to 14 residues. For the CDR3, the DNA is TGTGCCAGCAGCCGTAGAGACAGGGCCGGGGAGCTGTTTTTT. Its protein is CASSRRDRAGELFF.

The chain uses TRBV2 and TRBJ1-5; 7 bases are a match to TRBD1. Trimming took 3 bases from V and 7 from J; bases not matched to a gene: 3. Germline V CDR1 and CDR2: SNHLY, FYNNEI. CDR3 length: 13 residues. The CDR3 loop reads CASSELQGQPQHF. Written as DNA, the CDR3 is TGTGCCAGCAGTGAGCTACAGGGGCAGCCCCAGCATTTT.

The rearrangement uses TRBV7-9 and TRBJ1-5; a possible D gene is TRBD1 (5 bases). Germline V gene data show CDR1 as SEHNR and CDR2 as FQNEAQ (reference sequence). This CDR3 contains 14 residues. V was cut by 4 bases and J by 4 bases, with 11 bases left in between. The CDR3: CASSYSGQNQPQHF. The CDR3 nucleotides read TGTGCCAGCAGCTATTCAGGGCAAAATCAGCCCCAGCATTTT.

The genes are TRBV5-4 and TRBJ2-6; 8 nucleotides agree with TRBD2. The CDR3 extends over 19 amino acids. The V gene's germline CDR1 is SGHNT and CDR2 YYREEE (reference sequence). V was clipped by 4 bases and J by 1 base; unmatched bases: 13. DNA of the CDR3: TGTGCCAGCAGCACCATTCGGGGGGGTCTACATTCTGGGGCCAACGTCCTGACTTTC. Translating gives CASSTIRGGLHSGANVLTF.

V and J are TRBV7-2 and TRBJ2-2; 9 nucleotides align to TRBD2. The CDR3 covers 15 residues. From germline, CDR1 is SGHTA and CDR2 FQGNSA. V lost 8 bases to trimming and J lost 8 bases; unmatched junction nucleotides: 12. Written as DNA, the CDR3 is TGTGCCAGCGGGACTAGCAACACTTTAAGAGGGGAGCTGTTTTTT. Translated, it gives CASGTSNTLRGELFF. Full variable domain (remainder filled in from reference TRBV7-2 and TRBJ2-2): GAGVSQSPSNKVTEKGKDVELRCDPISGHTALYWYRQSLGQGLEFLIYFQGNSAPDKSGLPSDRFSAERTGGSVSTLTIQRTQQEDSAVYLCASGTSNTLRGELFFGEGSRLTVL.

The V and J genes are TRBV14 and TRBJ2-5; D remains ambiguous. The J call could be wrong; TRBJ2-7 is a better fit for the DNA end. CDR1 SGHDN and CDR2 FVKESK come from the germline V gene. The CDR3 length is 12 residues. The CDR3 loop reads CASSHGSYEQYF. The CDR3 DNA is TGTGCCAGCAGCCACGGTTCCTACGAGCAGTACTTC.

The chain combines TRBV7-9 with TRBJ1-1; 12 bases line up with TRBD1. Germline lookup yields CDR1 SEHNR and CDR2 FQNEAQ (reference sequence). CDR3 length: 14 residues. V gave up 5 bases and J gave up 8 bases; unmatched junction bases: 6. CDR3 nucleotides: TGTGCCAGCAGCCGACTGGGACAGGGGGCGGAAGCTTTCTTT. Translating it yields CASSRLGQGAEAFF.